The 2 T cell receptor beta chains listed next were all sequenced from one sample in a study of shared clonotypes between healthy human individuals. Only in-frame clones appear in the TCRdb table, and some are missing; sequencing was by immunoSEQ multiplex PCR. The table has about 460,000 clones, around 77% seen once. The sample was PBMCs. These receptors originate from a woman in her 40s in good health. Some clones in this sample may be carry-over from other donors' samples.

The table lists this clone with a few counts. J is TRBJ2-7 and V is TRBV27; tentatively, D is TRBD2 (6 bases). Germline V gene lookup returns CDR1 MNHEY and CDR2 SMNVEV (reference sequence). V lost 3 bases to trimming and J lost 3 bases, with 15 bases between them. The CDR3 is 15 amino acids. The DNA of the CDR3 is TGTGCCAGCAGTTTCCGCGGGACTGCAAACTACGAGCAGTACTTC. Translation gives CASSFRGTANYEQYF.

The V call is TRBV18, the J call TRBJ2-2; 13 nucleotides line up with TRBD2. This CDR3 has 15 amino acids. In germline, CDR1 is KGHSH, CDR2 LQKENI. Unmatched junction bases numbered 1, after V lost 3 bases and J lost 6 bases. The DNA of the CDR3 is TGTGCCAGCTCACCGGGACTAGCGGGACCCGGGGAGCTGTTTTTT. Protein product: CASSPGLAGPGELFF.